Below are 8 T cell receptor beta chains sequenced from a single sample in a study of vaccination and CD4 T cells after COVID-19. These TCRs' antigens remain unknown. Treatment in this sample: approximately 9-day PBMC culture with coronavirus spike peptide pools or control peptides (ViraFEST assay). Oncomine TCR Beta short-read sequencing was applied to DNA from cultured CD4+ T cells. TCRdb used MiXCR to reprocess the PCR reads, holding one entry per CDR3 protein. The profile shows about 3,400 distinct CDR3 sequences, less than 40% of them singletons. The sample taken for sequencing was CD4+ T cells from blood, cultured in vitro. The origin of the receptors is a human donor who had recovered from COVID-19.

The J gene is TRBJ2-3, the V gene TRBV6-1, with 9 bases fitting TRBD2. After removal of 8 bases from V and 0 bases from J, the junction contained 9 bases not matched to a gene. Germline CDR1 MNHNS, CDR2 SASEGT. The CDR3 covers 16 residues. Here the CDR3 DNA reads TGTGCCAGCCGCTTTACTAGCGGGTCTAGCACAGATACGCAGTATTTT. Encoded protein: CASRFTSGSSTDTQYF.

This sequence joins TRBV11-3 and TRBJ2-7; TRBD2 aligns across 12 bases. The CDR3 is 19 amino acids. Germline lookup yields CDR1 SGHNT and CDR2 YENEEA. After removal of 0 bases from V and 2 bases from J, the junction contained 11 bases not matched to a gene. The CDR3 nucleotides read TGTGCCAGCAGCTTAGATCAGACTAGCGGGGGCCCCCGAGCCTACGAGCAGTACTTC. Translation: CASSLDQTSGGPRAYEQYF. Using reference TRBV11-3 and TRBJ2-7 for the parts outside the CDR3, the full variable domain is EAGVVQSPRYKIIEKKQPVAFWCNPISGHNTLYWYLQNLGQGPELLIRYENEEAVDDSQLPKDRFSAERLKGVDSTLKIQPAELGDSAVYLCASSLDQTSGGPRAYEQYFGPGTRLTVT.

This clonotype was picked up one time. The V call is TRBV5-1, the J call TRBJ2-1, with 11 bases matching TRBD2. J gave up 4 bases and V 6 bases, and 3 bases lay outside the gene matches. CDR1 and CDR2 from the germline V gene are SGHRS and YFSETQ. CDR3 length: 14 amino acids. The CDR3, as DNA: TGCGCCAGCAAAACTAGCGGGGGATACAATGAGCAGTTCTTC. Translation: CASKTSGGYNEQFF. Combining the CDR3 with reference TRBV5-1 and TRBJ2-1 gives the whole variable domain KAGVTQTPRYLIKTRGQQVTLSCSPISGHRSVSWYQQTPGQGLQFLFEYFSETQRNKGNFPGRFSGRQFSNSRSEMNVSTLELGDSALYLCASKTSGGYNEQFFGPGTRLTVL.

This rearrangement joins TRBV11-2 to TRBJ1-1; TRBD1 is a possible D gene (6 bases). CDR1 and CDR2 from the germline V gene are SGHAT and FQNNGV. The CDR3 has 14 amino acids. Trimming pared 3 bases from V and 5 bases from J, leaving 13 bases between. The chain's CDR3 is CASSLHRDVTEAFF. DNA of the CDR3: TGTGCCAGCAGCTTGCACAGGGATGTAACTGAAGCTTTCTTT.

The rearrangement joins TRBV19 to TRBJ1-5, with TRBD1 matching over 9 bases. This CDR3 is 17 amino acids long. The germline CDR1 and CDR2 sequences are LNHDA and SQIVND (reference sequence). With V trimmed by 4 bases and J by 2 bases, 9 bases remained unmatched. The CDR3 DNA sequence: TGTGCCAGTAGTAGGCTGGACAGGGGAATCCGCAATCAGCCCCAGCATTTT. Translating it yields CASSRLDRGIRNQPQHF.

This clonotype ranks as medium-sized. The chain links TRBV7-2 to TRBJ1-5; D ambiguous. Germline loops: CDR1 SGHTA, CDR2 FQGNSA. This CDR3 is built from 13 residues. V lost 8 bases, J lost 2 bases, and 10 bases lay in between. CDR3 nucleotides: TGTGCCAGCGCCATGAGTGGCAATCAGCCCCAGCATTTT. As protein: CASAMSGNQPQHF.

The chain recombines TRBV20-1 with TRBJ2-3; 11 bases line up with TRBD2. Germline lookup yields CDR1 DFQATT and CDR2 SNEGSKA (reference sequence). The CDR3 runs 13 residues. With V trimmed by 7 bases and J by 4 bases, 4 bases remained unmatched. The CDR3 loop reads CSVAGGQADTQYF. CDR3 sequence (DNA): TGCAGTGTAGCGGGGGGGCAGGCAGATACGCAGTATTTT.

This chain uses TRBV5-4 with TRBJ2-6; 9 bases fit TRBD2. The CDR3 runs to 17 residues. J was trimmed by 4 bases and V by 0 bases; bases with no gene match: 5. From germline, CDR1 is SGHNT and CDR2 YYREEE (reference sequence). The CDR3 loop reads CASSLAAGGLGANVLTF. The CDR3 bases are TGTGCCAGCAGCTTGGCAGCGGGGGGTTTAGGGGCCAACGTCCTGACTTTC.